These T cell receptor beta chains were read from a single sample in a study of shared clonotypes between healthy human individuals. Some clones are missing from TCRdb's copy, which holds only in-frame ones; the method was immunoSEQ multiplex PCR. In the table there are about 980,000 clones, approximately 76% of which are singletons. Sequences were obtained from memory CD4+ T cells sorted from blood. The receptors were gathered from a man between 18 and 35 years old in good health. Each CDR3 is given with its conserved first and last residue. The D gene is left open where the match is weak. Not every row has a clone size; where given, it reads once, few, many or a size class.

J | size | D | V | CDR3 | DNA
TRBJ1-2 | NA | NA | TRBV11-2 | CASSLPGPERVYYGYTF | TGTGCCAGCAGCTTACCCGGGCCCGAGCGGGTATACTATGGCTACACCTTC
TRBJ1-2 | few | NA | TRBV4-1 | CASSQGVGAYGYTF | TGCGCCAGCAGCCAAGGAGTTGGCGCCTATGGCTACACCTTC
TRBJ1-5 | NA | NA | TRBV7-2 | CASSLSGGGGNQPQHF | TGTGCCAGCAGCTTAAGTGGGGGAGGAGGCAATCAGCCCCAGCATTTT
TRBJ1-4 | NA | TRBD1 | TRBV4-3 | CASSQDLGQGYEKLFF | TGCGCCAGCAGCCAAGATTTAGGACAGGGGTATGAAAAACTGTTTTTT
TRBJ2-3 | NA | NA | TRBV5-4 | CASSFAVTSTDTQYF | TGTGCCAGCAGCTTCGCAGTAACTAGCACAGATACGCAGTATTTT
TRBJ2-3 | NA | NA | TRBV6-1 | CASSERGRGWAGVSTDTQYF | TGTGCCAGCAGTGAACGTGGCAGGGGGTGGGCGGGAGTGTCCACAGATACGCAGTATTTT
TRBJ2-2 | few | NA | TRBV27 | CASNREGGTGELFF | TGTGCCAGCAACCGGGAAGGGGGTACCGGGGAGCTGTTTTTT
TRBJ1-1 | NA | NA | TRBV11-2 | CASSADRNTEAFF | TGTGCCAGCAGCGCAGACAGGAACACTGAAGCTTTCTTT
TRBJ2-1 | NA | NA | TRBV19 | CASSYRAESYNEQFF | TGTGCCAGTAGTTACAGGGCGGAATCCTACAATGAGCAGTTCTTC
TRBJ1-4 | NA | NA | TRBV7-3 | CASSLGLKNEKLFF | TGTGCCAGCAGCTTGGGACTAAAGAATGAAAAACTGTTTTTT
TRBJ2-7 | NA | TRBD2 | TRBV5-6 | CASSLRSGGARPYEQYF | TGTGCCAGCAGCTTGAGGAGCGGGGGGGCAAGGCCCTACGAGCAGTACTTC
TRBJ1-3 | NA | NA | TRBV9 | CASSVEVFGGSGNTIYF | TGTGCCAGCAGCGTAGAGGTGTTCGGGGGCTCTGGAAACACCATATATTTT
TRBJ2-7 | NA | TRBD2 | TRBV7-9 | CASSPRTGLAGGGHEQYF | TGTGCCAGCAGCCCACGGACCGGACTAGCGGGAGGTGGCCACGAGCAGTACTTC
TRBJ1-2 | NA | TRBD1 | TRBV28 | CASSPQGPGGYTF | TGTGCCAGCAGTCCACAGGGGCCGGGAGGCTACACCTTC
TRBJ1-6 | NA | TRBD1 | TRBV28 | CASTFQGANNSPLHF | TGTGCCAGCACCTTCCAGGGGGCCAATAATTCACCCCTCCACTTT
TRBJ1-2 | NA | TRBD1 | TRBV4-1 | CASSQGLGQDYNYGYTF | TGCGCCAGCAGCCAAGGGTTGGGACAGGATTACAACTATGGCTACACCTTC
TRBJ2-3 | NA | TRBD2 | TRBV4-3 | CASSQDPSWGGTDTQYF | TGCGCCAGCAGCCAAGATCCTAGTTGGGGGGGGACAGATACGCAGTATTTT
TRBJ2-4 | NA | NA | TRBV5-6 | CASSLVSTSNIQYF | TGTGCCAGCAGCTTGGTCTCTACTAGCAACATTCAGTACTTC
TRBJ1-4 | NA | NA | TRBV6-1 | CASRDRTNEKLFF | TGTGCCAGCAGGGATAGGACTAATGAAAAACTGTTTTTT
TRBJ2-1 | NA | TRBD2 | TRBV7-7 | CASSLGTSGGRNEQFF | TGTGCTAGCAGCTTGGGGACTAGCGGGGGGCGCAATGAGCAGTTCTTC
TRBJ1-3 | NA | NA | TRBV7-2 | CASAVGAAGNTIYF | TGTGCCAGCGCCGTGGGGGCAGCTGGAAACACCATATATTTT
TRBJ1-5 | NA | TRBD1 | TRBV2 | CASRGTGAGQPQHF | TGTGCCAGCAGGGGGACAGGGGCTGGGCAGCCCCAGCATTTT
TRBJ1-5 | once | NA | TRBV15 | CATSDDTSNKGNQPQHF | TGTGCCACCAGCGACGACACATCCAATAAGGGAAATCAGCCCCAGCATTTT
TRBJ2-3 | NA | NA | TRBV7-2 | CASSYVVVGTDTQYF | TGTGCCAGCAGCTACGTGGTAGTGGGCACAGATACGCAGTATTTT
TRBJ2-2 | NA | NA | TRBV2 | CAIPTGPRDTGELFF | TGTGCCATTCCAACAGGCCCCCGGGACACCGGGGAGCTGTTTTTT
TRBJ1-2 | NA | NA | TRBV5-1 | CASSLGTGRDGYTF | TGCGCCAGCAGCTTGGGAACCGGCAGAGATGGCTACACCTTC
TRBJ2-1 | NA | NA | TRBV29-1 | CSVRDPPLWSSYNEQFF | TGCAGCGTTAGGGACCCACCGTTGTGGAGCTCCTACAATGAGCAGTTCTTC
TRBJ2-7 | NA | NA | TRBV27 | CASSLSSPRTGAYEQYF | TGTGCCAGCAGTTTATCGAGTCCCCGGACGGGAGCCTACGAGCAGTACTTC
TRBJ2-1 | NA | TRBD1 | TRBV28 | CASRKPTGTYNEQFF | TGTGCCAGCAGGAAACCGACAGGGACCTACAATGAGCAGTTCTTC
TRBJ2-7 | few | NA | TRBV5-1 | CASSSSSDTAYEQYF | TGCGCCAGCAGCTCATCCTCCGACACCGCCTACGAGCAGTACTTC
TRBJ1-2 | NA | NA | TRBV29-1 | CSVEDLGKSNYGYTF | TGCAGCGTTGAGGACTTGGGGAAATCTAACTATGGCTACACCTTC
TRBJ2-5 | NA | NA | TRBV14 | CASSQLQQETQYF | TGTGCCAGCAGCCAATTACAGCAAGAGACCCAGTACTTC
TRBJ2-1 | NA | TRBD2 | TRBV6-5 | CASRRLAGEGEQFF | TGTGCCAGCAGAAGACTAGCGGGAGAAGGTGAGCAGTTCTTC
TRBJ1-2 | NA | TRBD1 | TRBV9 | CASSLGTGANYGYTF | TGTGCCAGCAGCCTAGGGACAGGGGCTAACTATGGCTACACCTTC
TRBJ1-1 | NA | NA | TRBV6-5 | CASSYHGGTEAFF | TGTGCCAGCAGTTACCACGGAGGCACTGAAGCTTTCTTT
TRBJ2-4 | few | NA | TRBV13 | CASSRGKVKNIQYF | TGTGCCAGCAGCCGCGGGAAAGTCAAAAACATTCAGTACTTC
TRBJ2-7 | NA | NA | TRBV30 | CAWRQAVEQYF | TGTGCCTGGCGGCAGGCGGTCGAGCAGTACTTC
TRBJ1-1 | NA | NA | TRBV25-1 | CASSEFQVGENTEAFF | TGTGCCAGCAGTGAATTTCAGGTAGGGGAGAACACTGAAGCTTTCTTT
TRBJ2-5 | NA | NA | TRBV29-1 | CSVLTGYQETQYF | TGCAGCGTGTTGACAGGTTACCAAGAGACCCAGTACTTC
TRBJ2-6 | few | TRBD2 | TRBV4-1 | CAGGTSGAPGANVLTF | TGCGCCGGCGGGACTAGCGGGGCCCCTGGGGCCAACGTCCTGACTTTC
TRBJ1-2 | NA | TRBD1 | TRBV30 | CAWSDRQGAGYTF | TGTGCCTGGAGTGACCGACAGGGGGCAGGCTACACCTTC
TRBJ2-7 | NA | NA | TRBV7-8 | CASGKYEQYF | TGTGCCAGCGGAAAATACGAGCAGTACTTC
TRBJ1-4 | NA | NA | TRBV7-2 | CASSLAPIATNEKLFF | TGTGCCAGCAGCTTAGCGCCGATTGCAACTAATGAAAAACTGTTTTTT
TRBJ2-7 | once | NA | TRBV6-6 | CASSYRAVSYEQYF | TGTGCCAGCAGTTACCGGGCCGTCTCCTACGAGCAGTACTTC
TRBJ2-5 | NA | TRBD2 | TRBV7-8 | CASSPGLALQETQYF | TGTGCCAGCAGCCCCGGACTAGCGCTTCAAGAGACCCAGTACTTC
TRBJ1-2 | NA | NA | TRBV18 | CASSPPVGGAYGYTF | TGTGCCAGCTCACCACCGGTTGGGGGGGCCTATGGCTACACCTTC
TRBJ1-5 | NA | NA | TRBV7-2 | CASSKSRNQPQHF | TGTGCCAGCAGCAAAAGCCGCAATCAGCCCCAGCATTTT
TRBJ2-1 | NA | NA | TRBV7-2 | CASSSAGWHEQFF | TGTGCCAGCAGCTCCGCGGGGTGGCATGAGCAGTTCTTC
TRBJ2-2 | many | NA | TRBV2 | CASSDRGGTGELFF | TGTGCCAGCAGTGACAGGGGAGGGACCGGGGAGCTGTTTTTT
TRBJ1-3 | NA | TRBD1 | TRBV11-2 | CASSQDGGQGDTIYF | TGTGCCAGCAGCCAAGACGGGGGACAGGGAGACACCATATATTTT
TRBJ2-2 | few | NA | TRBV27 | CASSFRESTGELFF | TGTGCCAGCAGTTTTAGGGAGTCCACCGGGGAGCTGTTTTTT
TRBJ2-5 | NA | TRBD1 | TRBV12-5 | CASGLGQGALETQYF | TGTGCTAGTGGTTTGGGACAGGGGGCTCTGGAGACCCAGTACTTC
TRBJ2-2 | NA | NA | TRBV7-7 | CASSPDISAGELFF | TGTGCTAGCAGCCCAGACATATCGGCCGGGGAGCTGTTTTTT
TRBJ2-2 | NA | NA | TRBV15 | CATSRDGQAAGELFF | TGTGCCACCAGCAGAGATGGGCAGGCGGCTGGGGAGCTGTTTTTT
TRBJ2-7 | NA | TRBD1 | TRBV9 | CASSVEQGAYEQYF | TGTGCCAGCAGCGTAGAACAGGGGGCCTACGAGCAGTACTTC
TRBJ1-1 | NA | NA | TRBV6-4 | CASSEPGLNTEAFF | TGTGCCAGCAGTGAGCCAGGGTTGAACACTGAAGCTTTCTTT
TRBJ2-3 | NA | TRBD2 | TRBV2 | CASKIVLGRGGTDTQYF | TGTGCCAGCAAGATCGTCCTGGGGCGGGGGGGCACAGATACGCAGTATTTT
TRBJ1-2 | many | TRBD1 | TRBV19 | CASSPSGQPNYGYTF | TGTGCCAGTAGTCCTTCGGGACAGCCTAACTATGGCTACACCTTC
TRBJ2-3 | NA | NA | TRBV5-1 | CASSLVLALADTQYF | TGCGCCAGCAGCTTGGTGTTAGCGTTGGCAGATACGCAGTATTTT
TRBJ2-1 | NA | NA | TRBV7-9 | CASSQRFEQFF | TGTGCCAGCAGCCAGAGGTTTGAGCAGTTCTTC